This T cell receptor (beta chain) was retrieved from a study of blood T cell repertoires in COVID-19. About the study: Italy, Spain and the United States were the sources of the convalescent and acute COVID-19 samples. The cDNA or gDNA used as material had been derived from T cells, B-cell-depleted T cells, or PBMCs.

CDR3 length equals 13 residues. The V and J ends lost 6 bases and 5 bases respectively, with 14 bases between them. In the original analysis: Nucleated cell number was recorded as an estimate derived from reference gene primer amplification. TCRdb keeps only in-frame clones here, not all; method: immunoSEQ multiplex PCR. That table is the source of V, J and clone size, and D and trimming were worked out from the DNA. The sample lists 300,000 to 350,000 clones; about 90% were seen once. J is TRBJ2-7 and V is TRBV12-3 or TRBV12-4; no clear D. The specimen was peripheral blood. The sequence was collected from a man between 18 and 35 years old with active or convalescent COVID-19. CDR3 sequence (DNA): TGTGCCAGCAGCGTCAGGATCGGCAACGAGCAGTACTTC. It encodes CASSVRIGNEQYF.